The 24 T cell receptor beta chains in this list originate from one sample, sequenced in a study of radiotherapy plus CTLA-4 blockade in lung cancer. The repertoire was sequenced with immunoSEQ multiplex PCR; TCRdb's copy has only in-frame clones and lacks some. The sample yields about 67,000 clones, roughly 76% seen once. The sample consisted of peripheral blood, taken from a patient treated with radiotherapy plus ipilimumab. These receptors all stem from a human donor with non-small cell lung cancer whose response to radiotherapy plus ipilimumab could not be evaluated. Some clones in this sample may be carry-over from other donors' samples.

This clone occurred a few times. The chain joins TRBV4-2 to TRBJ1-1, with TRBD1 matching over 7 bases. This CDR3 has 14 residues. V lost 6 bases to trimming and J lost 5 bases; unmatched junction nucleotides: 9. Germline V gene sequence: CDR1 LGHNA, CDR2 YNFKEQ. The CDR3 protein is CASSATGMGTEAFF. CDR3 DNA: TGTGCCAGCAGTGCGACAGGGATGGGAACTGAAGCTTTCTTT.

This chain uses TRBV19 with TRBJ1-2; 9 nucleotides match TRBD1. The germline CDR1 and CDR2 sequences are LNHDA and SQIVND (reference sequence). The CDR3 runs 14 residues. V shed 7 bases and J 5 bases; nucleotides not matched to a gene: 8. The CDR3 nucleotides read TGTGCCAGTACCAGCGGACAGGGGAAATATGGCTACACCTTC. Encoded protein: CASTSGQGKYGYTF.

This clone was seen once. This chain connects TRBV7-3 to TRBJ2-7; D is undetermined. CDR1 is SGHTA, CDR2 FQGTGA, per germline. The V gene lost 1 base and the J gene lost 3 bases, with 7 bases spanning the gap. The CDR3 has 13 residues. The CDR3 is CASSLRGGYEQYF. Here the CDR3 DNA reads TGTGCCAGCAGCTTAAGAGGTGGCTACGAGCAGTACTTC.

The chain has TRBV7-9 and TRBJ2-5, with 10 bases lining up with TRBD2. The J call may be faulty, since TRBJ2-7 better matches the DNA end. Per germline, CDR1 SEHNR and CDR2 FQNEAQ (reference sequence). This CDR3 has 16 residues. This CDR3 is CASSLDLAGVSYEQYF. The DNA for the CDR3 is TGTGCCAGCAGCTTAGATCTAGCGGGGGTTTCCTACGAGCAGTACTTC.

V and J are TRBV19 and TRBJ2-7; TRBD2 agrees at 9 bases. The V and J ends lost 3 bases and 3 bases, in that order; junction bases with no gene match: 6. The CDR3 sequence is 15 residues long. Germline loops: CDR1 LNHDA, CDR2 SQIVND (reference sequence). As DNA, the CDR3 is TGTGCCAGTAGTATGACCCTGCGGGGGGGCTACGAGCAGTACTTC. Translating it yields CASSMTLRGGYEQYF.

The chain recombines TRBV19 with TRBJ1-1, with D tentatively TRBD1 (5 bases). CDR1 is LNHDA, CDR2 SQIVND, per germline (reference sequence). This CDR3 is 14 amino acids long. The ends were cut back, 6 bases at V and 0 bases at J, with 11 bases in the middle. This CDR3 is CASRLTGLNTEAFF. CDR3 coding DNA: TGTGCCAGTAGATTAACAGGTCTGAACACTGAAGCTTTCTTT.

The chain joins TRBV29-1 to TRBJ1-2, with D perhaps TRBD1 (5 bases). The CDR3 runs to 12 residues. Germline loops: CDR1 SQVTM, CDR2 ANQGSEA. V lost 6 bases and J 4 bases, leaving 12 bases between the germline ends. The CDR3 sequence is CSVIDRVYGYTF. The CDR3 DNA is TGCAGCGTCATCGACAGAGTCTATGGCTACACCTTC.

This chain links TRBV6-5 with TRBJ1-2; 10 nucleotides agree with TRBD1. Germline trimming cut 5 bases from V and 5 bases from J; bases unmatched to any gene: 5. The CDR3 length is 14 residues. In germline, CDR1 is MNHEY, CDR2 SVGAGI. CDR3 DNA: TGTGCCAGCAGTGGGGACAGGGGCCTATATGGCTACACCTTC. It yields the protein CASSGDRGLYGYTF.

This clone occurred once. The V call is TRBV11-2, the J call TRBJ2-1, with 11 bases lining up with TRBD2. The junction had 12 bases not matched to a gene; V was cut back by 3 bases and J by 2 bases. In germline, CDR1 is SGHAT, CDR2 FQNNGV. This CDR3 spans 19 amino acids. The DNA of the CDR3 is TGTGCCAGCAGCTTCGGCCCTGCTTTACTAGCGGGGGCCTACAATGAGCAGTTCTTC. Amino acids: CASSFGPALLAGAYNEQFF.

The chain uses TRBV4-1 and TRBJ1-2; TRBD1 might be the D (6 bases). The CDR3 extends over 15 amino acids. CDR1 MGHRA and CDR2 YSYEKL come from the germline V gene. Trimming left V 3 bases short and J 1 base short, with 12 bases between. In DNA, the CDR3 is TGCGCCAGCAGCCAGTCCCCAGGGGTTAACTATGGCTACACCTTC. Amino acid sequence: CASSQSPGVNYGYTF.

The V call is TRBV5-1, the J call TRBJ1-1; D call uncertain. The CDR3 loop spans 13 amino acids. Deletions cut 0 bases from V and 3 bases from J, with 6 bases between. Germline CDR1 SGHRS, CDR2 YFSETQ. Here the CDR3 DNA reads TGCGCCAGCAGCTTGGACAGCCACACTGAAGCTTTCTTT. Protein sequence: CASSLDSHTEAFF.

This rearrangement joins TRBV9 to TRBJ2-2, with 12 nucleotides matching TRBD2. Per germline, CDR1 SGDLS and CDR2 YYNGEE. The CDR3 is 17 residues long. The junction had 6 bases not matched to a gene; V was cut back by 4 bases and J by 2 bases. CDR3 loop: CASSSRLAGVNTGELFF. The CDR3 region has the DNA TGTGCCAGCAGCAGCCGACTAGCGGGGGTTAACACCGGGGAGCTGTTTTTT.

The genes are TRBV10-3 and TRBJ2-1; D may be TRBD1 (6 bases). The germline V gene has CDR1 ENHRY and CDR2 SYGVKD. This CDR3 is 14 amino acids long. Trimming took 7 bases from V and 0 from J, leaving 10 bases between them. The DNA of the CDR3 is TGTGCCATCAAGGGGGTAGACTCCTACAATGAGCAGTTCTTC. It translates to CAIKGVDSYNEQFF.

The chain has TRBV6-5 and TRBJ1-3; the D gene is possibly TRBD1 (5 bases). CDR1 and CDR2 (germline): MNHEY, SVGAGI. The CDR3 covers 15 residues. V gave up 0 bases and J gave up 5 bases, with 11 bases separating them. DNA for the CDR3: TGTGCCAGCAGTTACTCGCGGGACGATAGAAACACCATATATTTT. This translates into CASSYSRDDRNTIYF.

The chain combines TRBV29-1 with TRBJ2-3, with 7 bases that match TRBD2. The germline V gene encodes CDR1 SQVTM and CDR2 ANQGSEA. V was pared by 1 base and J by 8 bases, with 12 bases of the junction left unmatched. The CDR3 totals 15 residues. This CDR3 reads CSVEVGAGEGGTQYF. In DNA form, the CDR3 reads TGCAGCGTTGAAGTAGGGGCGGGGGAGGGAGGTACGCAGTATTTT.

This rearrangement joins TRBV4-1 to TRBJ1-1; D is uncertain. This CDR3 has 15 amino acids. In germline, CDR1 is MGHRA, CDR2 YSYEKL. V lost 0 bases to trimming and J lost 5 bases, with 13 bases between them. The CDR3 loop is CASSQEMVGGTEAFF. DNA for the CDR3: TGCGCCAGCAGCCAAGAGATGGTAGGAGGAACTGAAGCTTTCTTT.

The V call is TRBV2, the J call TRBJ1-5; TRBD1 aligns across 9 bases. The CDR3 loop spans 14 amino acids. Germline CDR1 is SNHLY and CDR2 is FYNNEI. The V segment lost 3 bases and the J segment 6 bases; nucleotides outside the gene matches: 3. CDR3 residues: CASSEDRGRQPQHF. CDR3 nucleotide sequence: TGTGCCAGCAGTGAGGACAGGGGTCGTCAGCCCCAGCATTTT.

The chain links TRBV5-4 to TRBJ1-1, with D perhaps matching TRBD1 (5 bases). Germline values: CDR1 SGHNT, CDR2 YYREEE (reference sequence). The CDR3 sequence is 13 residues long. V lost 2 bases and J lost 8, with 13 bases in between. The CDR3: CASSFGTGGEAFF. CDR3 nucleotides: TGTGCCAGCAGCTTCGGGACGGGGGGGGAAGCTTTCTTT. The full variable domain, with the rest looked up from reference TRBV5-4 and TRBJ1-1, is ETGVTQSPTHLIKTRGQQVTLRCSSQSGHNTVSWYQQALGQGPQFIFQYYREEENGRGNFPPRFSGLQFPNYSSELNVNALELDDSALYLCASSFGTGGEAFFGQGTRLTVV.

This clone was seen only a few times. J is TRBJ2-7 and V is TRBV28; 9 positions match TRBD1. The CDR3 is 16 amino acids. V dropped 3 bases and J dropped 3; count of bases not matched to a gene: 9. Germline V lookup: CDR1 MDHEN, CDR2 SYDVKM. The CDR3 is CASSFRPGQGVYEQYF. The CDR3 DNA sequence: TGTGCCAGCAGTTTCCGTCCGGGACAGGGCGTCTACGAGCAGTACTTC.

This chain's CDR3 is CASSPLTGFNEKLFF. CDR3 nucleotides: TGTGCCAGCAGCCCGCTGACAGGGTTTAATGAAAAACTGTTTTTT. This rearrangement joins TRBV14 to TRBJ1-4; 7 bases match TRBD1. Per germline, CDR1 SGHDN and CDR2 FVKESK. Losses at the gene ends were 4 bases for V and 4 bases for J; bases not matched to a gene: 6. This CDR3 spans 15 amino acids.

The chain recombines TRBV10-3 with TRBJ1-2; 8 bases map to TRBD1. V lost 6 bases to trimming and J lost 4 bases; unmatched junction nucleotides: 7. The CDR3 runs 14 residues. In germline, CDR1 is ENHRY, CDR2 SYGVKD. The CDR3 here is CAISDRGGGYGYTF. The CDR3 DNA follows: TGTGCCATCAGCGACAGGGGAGGCGGCTATGGCTACACCTTC.

In this sample, this clone turned up a few times. The V gene is TRBV2, the J gene TRBJ2-5; 7 bases agree with TRBD2. The CDR3 has 15 amino acids. CDR1 SNHLY and CDR2 FYNNEI come from the germline V gene. The V segment lost 4 bases and the J segment 3 bases; nucleotides outside the gene matches: 8. As DNA, the CDR3 is TGTGCCAGCAGTGGGGCCGTGGGAGGGAAAGAGACCCAGTACTTC. This codes for CASSGAVGGKETQYF.

J is TRBJ2-7 and V is TRBV15, with 9 bases identical to TRBD1. CDR1 is LNHNV, CDR2 YYDKDF, per germline (reference sequence). CDR3 length: 15 amino acids. Trimming removed 6 bases from V and 0 bases from J; junction bases left unmatched: 6. CDR3 nucleotide sequence: TGTGCCACCAGAGTGGACAGGGGTCACTCCTACGAGCAGTACTTC. Its translation: CATRVDRGHSYEQYF.

This clone was observed a handful of times. J is TRBJ1-6 and V is TRBV19; 8 bases agree with TRBD1. The germline CDR1 and CDR2 sequences are LNHDA and SQIVND (reference sequence). The trim removed 4 bases at V and 8 bases at J, leaving 7 bases unmatched. This CDR3 is 15 amino acids long. CDR3 coding DNA: TGTGCCAGTAGTACCGAGACAGGGGATGATTCACCCCTCCACTTT. Its protein is CASSTETGDDSPLHF.